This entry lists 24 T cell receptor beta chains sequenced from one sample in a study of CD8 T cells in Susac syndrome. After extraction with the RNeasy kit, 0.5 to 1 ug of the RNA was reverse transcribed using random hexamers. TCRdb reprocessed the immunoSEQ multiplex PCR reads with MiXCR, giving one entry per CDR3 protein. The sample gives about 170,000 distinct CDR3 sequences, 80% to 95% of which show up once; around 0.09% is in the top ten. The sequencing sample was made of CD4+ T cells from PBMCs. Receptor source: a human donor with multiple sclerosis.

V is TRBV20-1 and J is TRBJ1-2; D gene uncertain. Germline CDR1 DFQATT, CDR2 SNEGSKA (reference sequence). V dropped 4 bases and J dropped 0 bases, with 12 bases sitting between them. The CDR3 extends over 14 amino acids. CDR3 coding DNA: TGCAGTGCTATTTCTCCAGGAGCTAACTATGGCTACACCTTC. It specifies CSAISPGANYGYTF.

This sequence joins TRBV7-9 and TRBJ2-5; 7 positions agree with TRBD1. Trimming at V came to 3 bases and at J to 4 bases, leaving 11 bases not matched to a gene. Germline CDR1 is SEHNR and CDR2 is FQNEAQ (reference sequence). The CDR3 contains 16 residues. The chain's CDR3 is CASSFDDYSGGETQYF. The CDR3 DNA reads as TGTGCCAGCAGCTTTGATGATTATTCAGGGGGAGAGACCCAGTACTTC.

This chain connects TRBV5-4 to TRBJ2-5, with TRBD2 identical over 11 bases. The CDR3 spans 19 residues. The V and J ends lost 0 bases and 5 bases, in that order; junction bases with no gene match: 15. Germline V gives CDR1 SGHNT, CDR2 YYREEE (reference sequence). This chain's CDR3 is CASSLGRFSGRVRSETQYF. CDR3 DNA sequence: TGTGCCAGCAGCTTGGGTCGATTTAGCGGGAGGGTTCGGAGTGAGACCCAGTACTTC.

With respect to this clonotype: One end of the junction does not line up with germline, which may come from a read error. The DNA of the CDR3 is TGTGCTAGCAGCTCCAGGGAATACAATGAGCAGTTCTTC. Protein sequence: CASSSREYNEQFF. The chain carries TRBV7-7 and TRBJ2-1, with D possibly being TRBD1 (5 bases). CDR1 is SSHAT and CDR2 is FNYEAQ in the germline V gene (reference sequence). This CDR3 is 13 amino acids long.

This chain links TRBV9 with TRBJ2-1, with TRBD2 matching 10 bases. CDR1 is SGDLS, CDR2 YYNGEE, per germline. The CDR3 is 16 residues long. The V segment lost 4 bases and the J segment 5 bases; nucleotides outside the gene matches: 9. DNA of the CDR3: TGTGCCAGCAGCCCCCCAGCGGGAGGGCCCCACAATGAGCAGTTCTTC. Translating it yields CASSPPAGGPHNEQFF.

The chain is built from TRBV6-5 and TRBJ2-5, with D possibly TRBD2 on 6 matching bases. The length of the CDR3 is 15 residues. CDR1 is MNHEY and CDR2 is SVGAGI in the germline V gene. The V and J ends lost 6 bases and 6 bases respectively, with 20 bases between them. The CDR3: CASRRSGAGSQTQYF. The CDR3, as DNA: TGTGCCAGCAGAAGATCCGGGGCGGGGAGTCAGACCCAGTACTTC.

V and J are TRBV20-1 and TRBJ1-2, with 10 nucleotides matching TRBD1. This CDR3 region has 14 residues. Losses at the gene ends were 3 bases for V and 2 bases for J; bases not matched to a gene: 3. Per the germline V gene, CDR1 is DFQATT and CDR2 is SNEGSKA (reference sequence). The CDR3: CSARGDRGNYGYTF. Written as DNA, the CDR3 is TGCAGTGCTAGGGGGGACAGGGGAAACTATGGCTACACCTTC.

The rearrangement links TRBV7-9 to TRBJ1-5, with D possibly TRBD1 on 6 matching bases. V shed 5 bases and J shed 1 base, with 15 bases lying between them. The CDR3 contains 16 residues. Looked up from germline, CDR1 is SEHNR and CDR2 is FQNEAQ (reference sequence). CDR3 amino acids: CASSPATGRSNQPQHF. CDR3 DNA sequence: TGTGCCAGCAGCCCCGCGACAGGACGAAGCAATCAGCCCCAGCATTTT. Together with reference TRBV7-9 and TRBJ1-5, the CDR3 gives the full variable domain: DTGVSQNPRHKITKRGQNVTFRCDPISEHNRLYWYRQTLGQGPEFLTYFQNEAQLEKSRLLSDRFSAERPKGSFSTLEIQRTEQGDSAMYLCASSPATGRSNQPQHFGDGTRLSIL.

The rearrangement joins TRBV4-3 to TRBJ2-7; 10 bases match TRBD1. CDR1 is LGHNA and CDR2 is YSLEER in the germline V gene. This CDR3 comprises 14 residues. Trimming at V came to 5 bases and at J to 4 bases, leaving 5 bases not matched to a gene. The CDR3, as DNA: TGCGCCAGCAGCGGACAGGGGGGACCGTACGAGCAGTACTTC. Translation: CASSGQGGPYEQYF.

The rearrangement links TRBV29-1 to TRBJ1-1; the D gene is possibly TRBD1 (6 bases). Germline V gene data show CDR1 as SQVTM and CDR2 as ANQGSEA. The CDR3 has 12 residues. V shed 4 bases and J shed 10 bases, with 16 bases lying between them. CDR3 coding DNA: TGCAGCGTTGTCAATTTCCAAGGGGGAGCTTTCTTT. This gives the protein CSVVNFQGGAFF.

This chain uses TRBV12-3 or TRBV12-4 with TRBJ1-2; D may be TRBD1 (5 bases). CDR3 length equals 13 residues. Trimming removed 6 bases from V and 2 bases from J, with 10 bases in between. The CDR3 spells CASRGTLNYGYTF. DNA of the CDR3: TGTGCCAGCAGGGGGACTTTGAACTATGGCTACACCTTC.

The CDR3 spells CAISESYRGAQETQYF. CDR3 coding DNA: TGTGCCATCAGTGAGTCGTATCGGGGGGCGCAAGAGACCCAGTACTTC. V is TRBV10-3 and J is TRBJ2-5; perhaps TRBD2 as D (7 bases). The V end lost 0 bases, the J end lost 2 bases, and 13 bases lay between the germline ends. The CDR3 runs 16 residues. CDR1 and CDR2 from the germline V gene are ENHRY and SYGVKD.

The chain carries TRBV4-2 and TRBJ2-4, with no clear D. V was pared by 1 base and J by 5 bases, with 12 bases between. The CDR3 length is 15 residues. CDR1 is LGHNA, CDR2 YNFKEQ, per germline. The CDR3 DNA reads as TGTGCCAGCAGCCAAGGTTCAGGTCCAGAAAACATTCAGTACTTC. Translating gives CASSQGSGPENIQYF.

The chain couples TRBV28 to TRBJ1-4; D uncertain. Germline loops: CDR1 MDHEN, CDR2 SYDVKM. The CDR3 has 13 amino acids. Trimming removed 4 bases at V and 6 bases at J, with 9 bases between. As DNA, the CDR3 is TGTGCCAGCAGTTCCGGCCCGGATGAAAAACTGTTTTTT. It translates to CASSSGPDEKLFF.

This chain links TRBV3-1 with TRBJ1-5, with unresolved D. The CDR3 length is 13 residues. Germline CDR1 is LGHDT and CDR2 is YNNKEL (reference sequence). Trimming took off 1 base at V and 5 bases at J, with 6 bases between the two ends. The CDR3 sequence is CASSQGRDQPQHF. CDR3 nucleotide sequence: TGTGCCAGCAGCCAAGGTCGGGATCAGCCCCAGCATTTT.

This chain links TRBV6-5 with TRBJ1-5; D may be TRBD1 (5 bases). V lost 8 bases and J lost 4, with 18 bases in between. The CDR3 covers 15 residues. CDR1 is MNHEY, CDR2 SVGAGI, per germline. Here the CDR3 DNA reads TGTGCCAGCGGGGCCCGGGGGGTTAGAAATCAGCCCCAGCATTTT. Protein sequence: CASGARGVRNQPQHF.

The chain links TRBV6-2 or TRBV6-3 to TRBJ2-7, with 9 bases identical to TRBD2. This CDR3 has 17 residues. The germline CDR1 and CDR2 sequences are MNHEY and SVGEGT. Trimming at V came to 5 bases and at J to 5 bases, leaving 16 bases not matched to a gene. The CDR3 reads CASSHGTSRLSINEQYF. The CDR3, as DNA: TGTGCCAGCAGTCATGGGACTAGCCGACTGAGCATCAACGAGCAGTACTTC.

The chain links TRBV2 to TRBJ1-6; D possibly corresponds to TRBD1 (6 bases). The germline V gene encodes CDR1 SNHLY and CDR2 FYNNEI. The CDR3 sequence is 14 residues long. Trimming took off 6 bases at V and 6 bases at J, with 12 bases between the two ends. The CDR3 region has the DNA TGTGCCAGCAGACAGGGCGAACCTAATTCACCCCTCCACTTT. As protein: CASRQGEPNSPLHF. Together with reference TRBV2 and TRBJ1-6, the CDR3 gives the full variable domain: EPEVTQTPSHQVTQMGQEVILRCVPISNHLYFYWYRQILGQKVEFLVSFYNNEISEKSEIFDDQFSVERPDGSNFTLKIRSTKLEDSAMYFCASRQGEPNSPLHFGNGTRLTVT.

The CDR3 region is CASGGEDRGRGTDTQYF. Written as DNA, the CDR3 is TGTGCCAGCGGGGGGGAGGACAGGGGTCGCGGCACAGATACGCAGTATTTT. The chain links TRBV2 to TRBJ2-3; 9 bases match TRBD1. The CDR3 runs 17 residues. Per germline, CDR1 SNHLY and CDR2 FYNNEI. J was trimmed by 1 base and V by 8 bases; bases with no gene match: 13.

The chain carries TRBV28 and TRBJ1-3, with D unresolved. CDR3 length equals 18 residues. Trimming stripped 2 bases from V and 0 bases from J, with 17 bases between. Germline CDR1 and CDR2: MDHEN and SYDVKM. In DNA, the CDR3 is TGTGCCAGCAGTTTAGGCGGCCGAGGGCGATCCTCTGGAAACACCATATATTTT. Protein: CASSLGGRGRSSGNTIYF.

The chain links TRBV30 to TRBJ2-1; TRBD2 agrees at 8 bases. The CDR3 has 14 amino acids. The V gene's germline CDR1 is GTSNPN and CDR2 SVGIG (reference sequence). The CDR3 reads CAFRPSGSLNEQFF. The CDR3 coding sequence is TGTGCTTTCCGCCCCAGCGGGAGTTTGAATGAGCAGTTCTTC.

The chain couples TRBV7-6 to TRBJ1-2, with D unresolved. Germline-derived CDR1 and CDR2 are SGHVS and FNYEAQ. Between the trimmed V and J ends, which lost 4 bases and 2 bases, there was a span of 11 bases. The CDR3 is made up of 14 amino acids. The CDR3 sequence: CASSSRGNNYGYTF. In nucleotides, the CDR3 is TGTGCCAGCAGCTCCCGCGGGAACAACTATGGCTACACCTTC.

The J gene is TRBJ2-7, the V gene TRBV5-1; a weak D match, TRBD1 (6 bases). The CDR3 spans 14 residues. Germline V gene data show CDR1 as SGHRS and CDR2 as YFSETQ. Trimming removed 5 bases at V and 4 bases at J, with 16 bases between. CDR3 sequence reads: CASRPSTGSYEQYF. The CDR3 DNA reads TGCGCCAGCAGACCCTCGACAGGTTCGTACGAGCAGTACTTC.

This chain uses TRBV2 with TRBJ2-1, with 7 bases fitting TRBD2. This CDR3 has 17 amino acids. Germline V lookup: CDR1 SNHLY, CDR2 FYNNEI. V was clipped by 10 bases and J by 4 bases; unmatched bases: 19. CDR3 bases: TGTGCCACCCCCCAGAAAAGCGTGGCTAGCGGATACAATGAGCAGTTCTTC. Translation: CATPQKSVASGYNEQFF.